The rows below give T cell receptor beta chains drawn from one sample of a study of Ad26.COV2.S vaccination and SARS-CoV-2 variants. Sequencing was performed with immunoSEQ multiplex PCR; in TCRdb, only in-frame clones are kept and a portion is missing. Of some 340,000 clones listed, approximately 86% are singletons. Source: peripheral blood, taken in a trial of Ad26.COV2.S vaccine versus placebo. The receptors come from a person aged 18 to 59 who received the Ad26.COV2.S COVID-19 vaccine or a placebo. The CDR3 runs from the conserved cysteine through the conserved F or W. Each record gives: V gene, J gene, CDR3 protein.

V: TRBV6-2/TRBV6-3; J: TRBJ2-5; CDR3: CASSYLDRGEETQYF
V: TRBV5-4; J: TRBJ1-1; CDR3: CASSLVGSVNTEAFF
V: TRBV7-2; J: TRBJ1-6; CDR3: CASSPGWGQGSPLHF
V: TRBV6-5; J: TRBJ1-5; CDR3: CASSRDRVEGQPQHF
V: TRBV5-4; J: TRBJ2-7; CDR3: CASSFGGQGKSYEQYF
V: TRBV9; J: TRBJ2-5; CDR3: CASSLGTAYQETQYF
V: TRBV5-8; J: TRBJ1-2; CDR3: CASSLDRGAGYTF
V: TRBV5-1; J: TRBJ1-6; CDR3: CASSPGGRDNSPLHF
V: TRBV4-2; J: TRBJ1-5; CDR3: CASSLVTGRSNQPQHF
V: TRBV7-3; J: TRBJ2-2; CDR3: CASSLYGTSGGGTGELFF
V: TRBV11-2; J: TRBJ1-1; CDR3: CASSTDTNTEAFF
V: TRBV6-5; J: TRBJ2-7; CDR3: CASRTQPLSYEQYF
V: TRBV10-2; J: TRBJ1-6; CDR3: CASSRPTEKGSYNSPLHF
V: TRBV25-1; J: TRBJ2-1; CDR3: CASSSISGVYNEQFF
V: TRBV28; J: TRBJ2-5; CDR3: CASRHTGVGGETQYF
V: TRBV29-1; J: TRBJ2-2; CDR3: CSVGAVTNTGELFF
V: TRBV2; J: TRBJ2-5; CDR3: CASRGGLETQYF
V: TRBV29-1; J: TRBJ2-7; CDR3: CSVEGTSTYEQYF
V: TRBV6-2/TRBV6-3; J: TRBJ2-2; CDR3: CASSYSRAANTGELFF
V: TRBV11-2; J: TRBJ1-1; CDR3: CASSLGQLTNTEAFF
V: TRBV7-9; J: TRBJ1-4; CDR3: CASSDWDLGRLFF
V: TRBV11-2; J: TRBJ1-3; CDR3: CASSPARGPRNTIYF
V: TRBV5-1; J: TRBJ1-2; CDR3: CASSRGPRGYGYTF
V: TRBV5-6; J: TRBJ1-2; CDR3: CASTWDIPNYGYTF
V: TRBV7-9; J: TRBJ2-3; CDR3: CASSLAIGTSITDTQYF
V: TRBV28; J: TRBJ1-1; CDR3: CASSSGRPNTEAFF
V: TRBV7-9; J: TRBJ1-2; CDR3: CASSLARGAHGYTF
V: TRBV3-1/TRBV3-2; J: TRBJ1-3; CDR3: CASSQEGQISGNTIYF
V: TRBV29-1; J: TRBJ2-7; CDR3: CSVVERQYYEQYF
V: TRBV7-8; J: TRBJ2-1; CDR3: CASSLAGGWYNEQFF
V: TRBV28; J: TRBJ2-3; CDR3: CASSPRVRTDTQYF
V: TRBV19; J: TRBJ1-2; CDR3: CASSIMAGGVYGYTF
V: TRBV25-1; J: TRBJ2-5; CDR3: CASSELSGTGEETQYF
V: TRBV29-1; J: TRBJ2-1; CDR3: CSVETASGVYNEQFF
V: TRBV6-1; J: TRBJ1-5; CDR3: CASSEATNWNQPQHF
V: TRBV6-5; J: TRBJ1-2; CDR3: CASIGQPGGYTF
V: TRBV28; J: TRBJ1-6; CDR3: CASNRDRVSPLHF